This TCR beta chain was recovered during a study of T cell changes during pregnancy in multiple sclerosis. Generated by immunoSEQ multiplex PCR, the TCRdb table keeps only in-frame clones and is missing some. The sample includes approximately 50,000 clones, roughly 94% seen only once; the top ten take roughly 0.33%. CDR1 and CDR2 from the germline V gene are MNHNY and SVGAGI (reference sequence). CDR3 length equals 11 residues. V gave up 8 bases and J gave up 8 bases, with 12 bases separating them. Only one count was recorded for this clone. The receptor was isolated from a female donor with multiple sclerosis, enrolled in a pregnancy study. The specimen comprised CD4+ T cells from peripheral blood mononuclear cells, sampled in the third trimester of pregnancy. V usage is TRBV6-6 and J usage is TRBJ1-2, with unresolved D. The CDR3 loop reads CASLGGNGYTF. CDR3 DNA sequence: TGTGCCAGCCTGGGAGGGAACGGCTACACCTTC.